This TCR beta chain was recorded in a study of T cells expressing NK-cell markers. Study details: One of the eight sequenced donors was seronegative, whereas the other seven were HCMV-seropositive.

In generating TCR beta cDNA, 5'RACE template switching with UMIs was used. TCRdb derives one entry per CDR3 protein from the 5' RACE reads, leaving out DNA. This sample's table has 500,000 or so distinct CDR3 sequences. Germline V gene lookup returns CDR1 SNHLY and CDR2 FYNNEI. This CDR3 region has 16 residues. The sample comprised blood T cells: a sorted CD56 or NKG2C T cell subset, CD4+ or CD8+ T cells, or bulk PBMC T cells (not recorded which). The sequence was obtained from a man between 18 and 35 years old in good health. The V gene is TRBV2, the J gene TRBJ2-7; TCRdb indicates TRBD1, and absent DNA this call remains unverified. This chain's CDR3 is CASSENSGTGAYEQYF.